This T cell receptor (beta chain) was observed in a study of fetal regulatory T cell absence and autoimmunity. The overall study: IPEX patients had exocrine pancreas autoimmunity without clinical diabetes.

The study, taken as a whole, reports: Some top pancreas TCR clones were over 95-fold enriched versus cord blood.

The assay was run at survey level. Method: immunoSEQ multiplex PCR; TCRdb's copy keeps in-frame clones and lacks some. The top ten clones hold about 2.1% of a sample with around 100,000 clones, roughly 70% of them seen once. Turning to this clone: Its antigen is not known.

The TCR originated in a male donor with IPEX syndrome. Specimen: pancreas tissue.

The chain's CDR3 is CASSFTGTYEQYF. In nucleotides, the CDR3 is TGTGCCAGCAGTTTTACGGGTACCTACGAGCAGTACTTC. The chain carries TRBV6-5 and TRBJ2-7; unclear D gene. V was cut by 4 bases and J by 2 bases, with 9 bases left in between. This CDR3 contains 13 residues. Per the germline V gene, CDR1 is MNHEY and CDR2 is SVGAGI.